The 13 T cell receptor beta chains listed next were all sequenced from one sample in a study of T cell repertoires in cytomegalovirus infection. TCRdb itself ran the reads through MiXCR, one entry per CDR3 protein. The repertoire consists of about 920,000 distinct CDR3 sequences, with less than 35% occurring once and the leading ten covering more than 12%. The antigens of these receptors remain unknown. Sequenced here: cultured CD8+ T cells from PBMCs, sampled from culture after CMV antigen stimulation. The receptors derive from a human donor in good health (CMV status not recorded). Some clones in this sample may be carry-over from other donors' samples.

The sample holds a few counts of this clonotype. The V and J genes are TRBV7-8 and TRBJ2-7; D not resolved. The germline CDR1 and CDR2 sequences are SGHVS and FQNEAQ. With 4 bases removed from V and 2 bases from J, the gap between germline ends came to 15 bases. CDR3 length equals 15 residues. CDR3 loop: CASSSSFGYAYEQYF. DNA for the CDR3: TGTGCCAGCAGCTCTTCATTCGGTTATGCCTACGAGCAGTACTTC.

The J gene is TRBJ2-1, the V gene TRBV6-2 or TRBV6-3, with D maybe TRBD2 (6 bases). V lost 4 bases to trimming and J lost 1 base, with 20 bases between them. CDR3 size: 18 residues. Germline loops: CDR1 MNHEY, CDR2 SVGEGT. The CDR3 sequence is CASSLQGLLGGSYNEQFF. For the CDR3, the DNA is TGTGCCAGCAGTTTGCAGGGTCTCCTTGGGGGGTCCTACAATGAGCAGTTCTTC.

The J gene is TRBJ1-1, the V gene TRBV7-6; 9 nucleotides agree with TRBD1. Germline CDR1 and CDR2: SGHVS and FNYEAQ. The junction had 8 bases not matched to a gene; V was cut back by 5 bases and J by 4 bases. CDR3 size: 15 residues. Here the CDR3 reads CASSEYRGHGTEAFF. The CDR3 DNA sequence: TGTGCCAGCAGCGAATACAGGGGGCACGGCACTGAAGCTTTCTTT. The variable domain in full, with the rest retrieved from reference TRBV7-6 and TRBJ1-1, is GAGVSQSPRYKVTKRGQDVALRCDPISGHVSLYWYRQALGQGPEFLTYFNYEAQQDKSGLPNDRFSAERPEGSISTLTIQRTEQRDSAMYRCASSEYRGHGTEAFFGQGTRLTVV.

The table lists this clonotype with many counts. The V and J genes are TRBV12-3 or TRBV12-4 and TRBJ1-1; D unclear. The CDR3 is 14 residues long. Trimming pared 5 bases from V and 3 bases from J, leaving 13 bases between. The CDR3 sequence: CASSPFGSYTEAFF. CDR3 in DNA: TGTGCCAGCAGTCCCTTTGGTTCGTACACTGAAGCTTTCTTT.

This clonotype came up once. The chain joins TRBV7-2 to TRBJ2-5; 13 bases map to TRBD2. CDR3 length: 15 amino acids. With 8 bases clipped from V and 7 bases from J, the junction kept 10 bases outside the gene matches. Germline V gene sequence: CDR1 SGHTA, CDR2 FQGNSA. CDR3 in amino acids: CASLGRTSGGGTQYF. DNA for the CDR3: TGTGCCAGCCTGGGGAGGACTAGCGGGGGAGGGACCCAGTACTTC.

The chain employs TRBV27 and TRBJ2-7, with no clear D. From germline, CDR1 is MNHEY and CDR2 SMNVEV (reference sequence). The CDR3 is made up of 12 amino acids. V lost 10 bases, J lost 3 bases, and 13 bases lay in between. CDR3 in amino acids: CATGLARYEQYF. The CDR3, as DNA: TGTGCCACCGGCCTGGCGCGCTACGAGCAGTACTTC.

This clonotype was observed a few times. The gene calls are TRBV4-3 and TRBJ1-4; D not resolved. The CDR3 loop spans 15 amino acids. V lost 1 base and J lost 7, with 13 bases in between. CDR1 and CDR2 from the germline V gene are LGHNA and YSLEER. This chain's CDR3 is CASSQGGPVGEKLFF. CDR3 nucleotide sequence: TGCGCCAGCAGCCAAGGTGGACCAGTCGGTGAAAAACTGTTTTTT.

The chain recombines TRBV4-2 with TRBJ2-1, with 8 bases aligning to TRBD2. Germline CDR1 is LGHNA and CDR2 is YNFKEQ. The CDR3 runs to 15 residues. V lost 8 bases and J lost 5; bases outside the gene matches: 11. CDR3 protein: CASFLTGGADNEQFF. The CDR3 DNA reads TGTGCCAGCTTCCTCACGGGGGGGGCGGACAATGAGCAGTTCTTC.

This clonotype was recorded a few times. The chain recombines TRBV18 with TRBJ2-3; TRBD2 matches 8 bases. J gave up 4 bases and V 3 bases, and 3 bases lay outside the gene matches. The CDR3 runs to 14 residues. Germline CDR1 is KGHSH and CDR2 is LQKENI. This CDR3 is CASSPGLGPDTQYF. CDR3 coding DNA: TGTGCCAGCTCACCGGGACTAGGACCAGATACGCAGTATTTT.

The V and J genes are TRBV12-5 and TRBJ2-7; D is possibly TRBD2 (5 bases). With 6 bases removed from V and 2 bases from J, the gap between germline ends came to 14 bases. This CDR3 comprises 14 residues. The germline gives CDR1 LGHNT, CDR2 FRNRAP. CDR3 protein: CASGAGRRAYEQYF. The CDR3, as DNA: TGTGCTAGTGGCGCCGGACGGCGGGCCTACGAGCAGTACTTC.

This chain connects TRBV6-5 to TRBJ1-5; 8 bases match TRBD1. Germline trimming cut 0 bases from V and 4 bases from J; bases unmatched to any gene: 2. The germline gives CDR1 MNHEY, CDR2 SVGAGI. The CDR3 covers 15 residues. This CDR3 reads CASSYSQGANQPQHF. In nucleotides, the CDR3 is TGTGCCAGCAGTTACTCTCAGGGGGCTAATCAGCCCCAGCATTTT.

There are a few counts of this clonotype. The rearrangement uses TRBV12-3 or TRBV12-4 and TRBJ1-1; D ambiguous. Trimming stripped 5 bases from V and 2 bases from J, with 12 bases between. The CDR3 runs 14 residues. The CDR3: CASSQTSLNTEAFF. The DNA for the CDR3 is TGTGCCAGCAGTCAAACTTCACTCAACACTGAAGCTTTCTTT.

The chain links TRBV10-2 to TRBJ1-5, with 7 bases fitting TRBD1. Germline CDR1 reads WSHSY; CDR2 reads SAAADI. J was trimmed by 0 bases and V by 7 bases; bases with no gene match: 6. The length of the CDR3 is 15 residues. The CDR3, as DNA: TGCGCCAGCAATAGCCAGGGGGGTAGCAATCAGCCCCAGCATTTT. Its protein product is CASNSQGGSNQPQHF.